This T cell receptor (beta chain) was recorded in a study of Graves' ophthalmopathy and Graves' hyperthyroidism. General study findings and limits: A roughly 81% specificity and around 90% sensitivity were achieved by a 13-signature model that separated ophthalmopathy from stable hyperthyroidism. Blood also held most thyroid clonotypes expanded above 0.001 frequency.

This clonotype came up many times. The antigen is unknown. Amplification of TCR beta CDR3 regions used RNA transcripts. HTBI-primed first-round RT-PCR preceded second-round multiplex PCR. TCRdb passed the multiplex PCR reads through MiXCR, listing each CDR3 protein once. The data show about 410,000 distinct CDR3 sequences, approximately 16% seen once. Sequenced input: peripheral blood. The receptor's source is a woman under 30 with Graves' ophthalmopathy.

CDR3: CASSPPVGRVETQYF. The CDR3 DNA sequence: TGTGCCAGCAGTCCCCCCGTGGGGCGAGTGGAGACCCAGTACTTC. The genes are TRBV6-2 or TRBV6-3 and TRBJ2-5; TRBD1 is a possible D gene (5 bases). CDR1 is MNHEY and CDR2 is SVGEGT in the germline V gene. The CDR3 runs to 15 residues. The germline V and J ends were trimmed by 5 bases and 5 bases, with 18 bases remaining between them.